This is a list of T cell receptor beta chains from one sample in a study of shared clonotypes between healthy human individuals. TCRdb's table, derived via immunoSEQ multiplex PCR, lists solely in-frame clones and lacks some. Of 2,500,000 or so clones in the sample, 80% to 95% were seen once. Sequenced sample: naive CD4+ T cells from PBMCs. The source of these receptors is a man between 18 and 35 years old in good health. Some clones in this sample may be carry-over from other donors' samples. Both conserved end residues are part of each CDR3. A D gene is named only where the DNA matches it firmly.

v_gene	j_gene	d_gene	CDR3aa	CDR3nt
TRBV4-1	TRBJ1-2	TRBD1	CASSQPARQGARNYGYTF	TGCGCCAGCAGCCAACCCGCCCGCCAGGGGGCGCGGAACTATGGCTACACCTTC
TRBV5-6	TRBJ2-7	NA	CASSLGSRSYEQYF	TGTGCCAGCAGCTTGGGTTCCCGCTCCTACGAGCAGTACTTC
TRBV7-3	TRBJ2-6	NA	CASSLSLSAGANVLTF	TGTGCCAGCAGCCTCTCATTATCGGCTGGGGCCAACGTCCTGACTTTC
TRBV19	TRBJ1-1	NA	CASSTFGQMNTEAFF	TGTGCCAGTAGTACCTTTGGACAGATGAACACTGAAGCTTTCTTT
TRBV11-2	TRBJ2-2	NA	CASSFRDWSTGELFF	TGTGCCAGCAGCTTCAGGGATTGGAGCACCGGGGAGCTGTTTTTT
TRBV10-1	TRBJ2-3	NA	CASSAEDTQYF	TGCGCCAGCAGTGCCGAGGATACGCAGTATTTT
TRBV5-4	TRBJ1-2	TRBD1	CASSSQGWAPWGYTF	TGTGCCAGCAGCTCACAGGGGTGGGCACCCTGGGGCTACACCTTC
TRBV5-6	TRBJ1-5	NA	CASSLRQGTVSNQPQHF	TGTGCCAGCAGCTTGCGCCAGGGTACGGTTAGCAATCAGCCCCAGCATTTT
TRBV7-9	TRBJ1-4	NA	CASSSRGFSNEKLFF	TGTGCCAGCAGCTCAAGGGGGTTCAGTAATGAAAAACTGTTTTTT
TRBV5-6	TRBJ2-7	TRBD1	CASSSRTGGYEQYF	TGTGCCAGCAGCTCCCGGACAGGGGGCTACGAGCAGTACTTC
TRBV5-5	TRBJ2-7	NA	CASSLRQIYEQYF	TGTGCCAGCAGCTTGAGGCAGATCTACGAGCAGTACTTC